This T cell receptor beta chain was identified in a study of T-cell memory formation after mild COVID-19. This clonotype has a handful of counts. Its antigen is undetermined. Study results and caveats: Contracting clones from day 15 to 85 had balanced CD4/CD8; later expanders favoured CD4+. Second-wave clones reaching peak frequency on day 37 lacked confirmed SARS-CoV-2 specificity.

TCR alpha and TCR beta cDNA libraries carrying sample barcodes and UMIs were produced by 5'RACE using constant-segment primers. Using its own MiXCR run on the 5' RACE reads, TCRdb lists one record per CDR3 protein. The sample lists hundreds of thousands of distinct CDR3 sequences; about 20% were seen once. From germline, CDR1 is SEHNR and CDR2 FQNEAQ (reference sequence). The trim removed 5 bases at V and 0 bases at J, leaving 6 bases unmatched. CDR3 length: 18 amino acids. This TCR was recovered from an adult woman who had mild COVID-19 (a few samples of this study predate the infection). Cell type and time point are not known. What was sequenced was PBMCs or a T cell subset sorted from them (not recorded which). The J gene is TRBJ2-5, the V gene TRBV7-9; 16 bases fit TRBD2. In DNA form, the CDR3 reads TGTGCCAGCAGCATAACCGGGACTAGCGGGGGGGACCAAGAGACCCAGTACTTC. It encodes CASSITGTSGGDQETQYF.